The sequence of this TCR beta chain was determined in a study of human T cells and chemical hapten exposure. CDR3 length: 13 residues. Germline lookup yields CDR1 SGHNT and CDR2 YYREEE (reference sequence). With V trimmed by 4 bases and J by 8 bases, 8 bases remained unmatched. Time point specified: healthy volunteer bleed at 2 weeks. Someone pulled total RNA out of unfractionated whole blood. Each cDNA molecule in the library carried unique molecular identifiers. Per the study methods: Across samples, TCR counts had a median of about 93,000 and ranged from about 23,224 to 690,600. From the RACE reads, TCRdb called clonotypes with MiXCR, one entry per CDR3 protein. In this record, the V and J calls reflect TCRdb's handling and not the investigators' own analysis. The data hold 75,000 to 100,000 distinct CDR3 sequences, with about 10% observed a single time.

The sample consisted of whole blood. This chain connects TRBV5-4 to TRBJ1-2; TRBD1 matches 7 bases. This receptor was obtained from a female donor in good health. Some clones in this sample may be carry-over from other donors' samples. CDR3 sequence: CASSRDRERGYTF. The CDR3 DNA reads TGTGCCAGCAGCCGTGACAGGGAGCGAGGCTACACCTTC.